This entry lists 8 T cell receptor beta chains sequenced from one sample in a study of chemoradiotherapy in HPV16-positive cancers. Some clones are missing from TCRdb's copy, which holds only in-frame ones; the method was immunoSEQ multiplex PCR. The sample carries roughly 19,000 clones, approximately 86% recorded once. Here the sequenced sample was blood, taken from a patient who underwent chemoradiotherapy. All receptors derive from a human donor with HPV-associated anogenital cancer.

The chain is built from TRBV15 and TRBJ2-6, with 7 positions matching TRBD1. Germline CDR1 LNHNV, CDR2 YYDKDF (reference sequence). The CDR3 is made up of 22 amino acids. V shed 0 bases, J shed 0 bases, and the junction held 17 bases outside the gene matches. This CDR3 reads CATSRETITGDLKSSGANVLTF. The CDR3, as DNA: TGTGCCACCAGCAGAGAGACCATTACAGGGGACCTTAAGAGCTCTGGGGCCAACGTCCTGACTTTC.

Only a few counts were recorded for this clone. V usage is TRBV19 and J usage is TRBJ2-1, with 13 bases identical to TRBD2. The CDR3 is 16 residues long. Unmatched junction bases numbered 6, after V lost 2 bases and J lost 8 bases. In germline, CDR1 is LNHDA, CDR2 SQIVND (reference sequence). The CDR3 nucleotides are TGTGCCAGTAGTATAAAGGGACTAGCGGGAAAAGATGAGCAGTTCTTC. It specifies CASSIKGLAGKDEQFF.

V and J are TRBV29-1 and TRBJ1-5, with D unresolved. V was cut by 3 bases and J by 6 bases, with 15 bases left in between. The CDR3 contains 14 residues. Germline V gene data show CDR1 as SQVTM and CDR2 as ANQGSEA. The CDR3 sequence: CSVDMPQEGQPQHF. CDR3 sequence (DNA): TGCAGCGTTGATATGCCCCAGGAGGGTCAGCCCCAGCATTTT.

The V gene is TRBV5-4, the J gene TRBJ1-6; 8 bases map to TRBD1. J gave up 6 bases and V 2 bases, and 1 base lay outside the gene matches. The V gene's germline CDR1 is SGHNT and CDR2 YYREEE (reference sequence). The CDR3 covers 14 residues. The CDR3 is CASSFDRGNSPLHF. The CDR3 nucleotides are TGTGCCAGCAGCTTTGACAGGGGTAATTCACCCCTCCACTTT. Filled out from reference TRBV5-4 and TRBJ1-6, the complete variable domain reads ETGVTQSPTHLIKTRGQQVTLRCSSQSGHNTVSWYQQALGQGPQFIFQYYREEENGRGNFPPRFSGLQFPNYSSELNVNALELDDSALYLCASSFDRGNSPLHFGNGTRLTVT.

The genes are TRBV5-4 and TRBJ2-2; D ambiguous. The CDR3 runs 16 residues. CDR1 SGHNT and CDR2 YYREEE come from the germline V gene (reference sequence). Trimming took 6 bases from V and 4 from J, leaving 19 bases between them. DNA for the CDR3: TGTGCCAGCATCCCCTCTCCATCCGAGGTCACCGGGGAGCTGTTTTTT. Its translation: CASIPSPSEVTGELFF.

This chain joins TRBV30 and TRBJ1-5, with D possibly TRBD1 on 5 matching bases. V dropped 1 base and J dropped 3 bases, with 7 bases sitting between them. Germline assignment: CDR1 GTSNPN and CDR2 SVGIG (reference sequence). The CDR3 is 13 amino acids. CDR3 loop: CAWSGGPNQPQHF. As DNA, the CDR3 is TGTGCCTGGAGTGGGGGACCCAATCAGCCCCAGCATTTT.

There are a few counts of this clone. The chain carries TRBV11-3 and TRBJ2-3; D unclear. The CDR3 has 13 amino acids. V lost 5 bases, J lost 1 base, and 7 bases lay in between. The germline CDR1 and CDR2 sequences are SGHNT and YENEEA. CDR3 DNA sequence: TGTGCCAGCAGCACCCCACGCACAGATACGCAGTATTTT. This translates into CASSTPRTDTQYF.

J is TRBJ2-2 and V is TRBV5-4; 9 positions match TRBD1. This CDR3 is built from 15 residues. CDR1 and CDR2 from the germline V gene are SGHNT and YYREEE (reference sequence). Germline trimming cut 4 bases from V and 4 bases from J; bases unmatched to any gene: 5. CDR3 sequence (DNA): TGTGCCAGCAGCCGGGACAGGGAAGGCACCGGGGAGCTGTTTTTT. Encoded protein: CASSRDREGTGELFF. The full variable domain, completed using reference TRBV5-4 and TRBJ2-2, is ETGVTQSPTHLIKTRGQQVTLRCSSQSGHNTVSWYQQALGQGPQFIFQYYREEENGRGNFPPRFSGLQFPNYSSELNVNALELDDSALYLCASSRDREGTGELFFGEGSRLTVL.